This entry is about one T cell receptor (beta chain). The data stem from a study of control samples from healthy donors and cancer patients. Repertoires were generated with immunoSEQ multiplex PCR, while TCRdb's copy carries only in-frame clones and drops some. The table records over 100,000 clones, around 92% of them present only once. This CDR3 is built from 15 residues. Per germline, CDR1 SEHNR and CDR2 FQNEAQ (reference sequence). Trimming shortened V by 3 bases and J by 2 bases, and 11 bases separated the two germline ends. The chain employs TRBV7-9 and TRBJ1-5; D is ambiguous. Specimen: blood. This clonotype was sampled from a woman in her 50s in good health. CDR3 sequence (DNA): TGTGCCAGCAGCTTGAGCCAGAGTGGCAATCAGCCCCAGCATTTT. Translated: CASSLSQSGNQPQHF.